This T cell receptor beta chain derives from a study of T cell responses to AZD1222 COVID-19 vaccine. Broader study findings: Breadth and depth of Spike-specific TCRs rose after two AZD1222 doses. The repertoires were collected only after the peak T cell response.

About this clone itself: Its specificity is not known.

Germline assignment: CDR1 MNHEY and CDR2 SVGAGI. The CDR3 spans 15 residues. The V gene lost 6 bases and the J gene lost 0 bases, with 15 bases spanning the gap. Data came from immunoSEQ multiplex PCR; TCRdb stores just in-frame clones and leaves some out. The sample carries around 80,000 clones, approximately 83% recorded once. The origin of this receptor is an adult who received the AZD1222 COVID-19 vaccine. This material consisted of peripheral blood, taken 28 days after the second AZD1222 dose. This chain connects TRBV6-5 to TRBJ2-7, with D perhaps matching TRBD1 or TRBD2 (5 bases each). The CDR3: CASSSGTTISYEQYF. DNA for the CDR3: TGTGCCAGCAGCTCCGGGACCACAATCTCCTACGAGCAGTACTTC.